The 4 T cell receptor beta chains listed next were all sequenced from one sample in a study of radiotherapy plus CTLA-4 blockade in lung cancer. Using immunoSEQ multiplex PCR, the repertoire was profiled, and TCRdb retains in-frame clones only, with some absent. Altogether about 40,000 clones are present, approximately 75% being singletons, with the ten largest covering under 25%. The sample consisted of peripheral blood, taken from a patient treated with radiotherapy plus ipilimumab. These receptors all come from a human donor with non-small cell lung cancer that progressed on radiotherapy plus ipilimumab.

The rearrangement links TRBV4-1 to TRBJ2-1, with a weak D call TRBD2 (6 bases). The germline V gene has CDR1 MGHRA and CDR2 YSYEKL. The V end was cut by 0 bases, the J end by 12 bases, with 21 bases between. The CDR3 runs 16 residues. In DNA, the CDR3 is TGCGCCAGCAGCCAAGATTTCGGGCTAGCGTCTCTCGGGCAGTTCTTC. This codes for CASSQDFGLASLGQFF.

In this sample, this clone turned up once. The chain couples TRBV18 to TRBJ1-6; perhaps TRBD1 as D (5 bases). Trimming removed 2 bases at V and 11 bases at J, with 10 bases between. Germline-derived CDR1 and CDR2 are KGHSH and LQKENI. This CDR3 has 13 residues. This CDR3 is CASSPDRMTPLHF. The CDR3 nucleotides read TGTGCCAGCTCACCAGACAGAATGACACCCCTCCACTTT.

The CDR3 region is CASSRGDRESQPQHF. CDR3 DNA: TGTGCCAGCAGCCGAGGGGACAGGGAGAGTCAGCCCCAGCATTTT. V and J are TRBV7-8 and TRBJ1-5, with 9 bases identical to TRBD1. The germline V gene has CDR1 SGHVS and CDR2 FQNEAQ. The CDR3 runs 15 residues. V lost 5 bases and J lost 6; bases outside the gene matches: 8.

The chain links TRBV6-6 to TRBJ1-1, with 8 bases identical to TRBD1. The CDR3 consists of 14 residues. V lost 7 bases to trimming and J lost 1 base; unmatched junction nucleotides: 5. CDR1 and CDR2 from the germline V gene are MNHNY and SVGAGI (reference sequence). CDR3 residues: CASNQGATNTEAFF. As DNA, the CDR3 is TGTGCCAGCAACCAGGGGGCGACGAACACTGAAGCTTTCTTT.